The 19 T cell receptor beta chains below were found in one sample sequenced in a study of cytomegalovirus exposure and HLA in healthy donors. Primers: 60 Vbeta forward and 13 Jbeta reverse. Sequencing was performed with immunoSEQ multiplex PCR; in TCRdb, only in-frame clones are kept and a portion is missing. The sample has 150,000 to 200,000 clones; around nine tenths are singletons. The sample taken for sequencing was PBMCs. These receptors were collected from a young woman in good health and CMV-seronegative.

This clone was observed a single time. The chain uses TRBV5-1 and TRBJ2-2; D possibly corresponds to TRBD1 (7 bases). This CDR3 comprises 14 residues. Germline V gene sequence: CDR1 SGHRS, CDR2 YFSETQ. The V gene lost 2 bases and the J gene lost 7 bases, with 12 bases spanning the gap. The CDR3, as DNA: TGCGCCAGCAGCTTACCGCAGGGGGGCGGGGAGCTGTTTTTT. It specifies CASSLPQGGGELFF.

The V gene is TRBV7-5, the J gene TRBJ1-6; the table assigns TRBD1, which was not confirmed against the DNA. TRBV7-5 is noted as a pseudogene. This CDR3 is 17 amino acids long. The CDR3 DNA reads as TGTGCCAGAAGCTTTAGGACAGGGATCGGAGTTAGCTCACCCCTCCACTTT. It translates to CARSFRTGIGVSSPLHF.

The chain has TRBV7-9 and TRBJ1-2, with 9 bases that match TRBD1. V shed 5 bases, J shed 6 bases, and the junction held 7 bases outside the gene matches. This CDR3 has 14 amino acids. Germline CDR1 SEHNR, CDR2 FQNEAQ (reference sequence). Written as DNA, the CDR3 is TGTGCCAGCAGCCCCGGGACAGGGATCGATGGCTACACCTTC. It yields the protein CASSPGTGIDGYTF.

This chain links TRBV29-1 with TRBJ2-5; D gene unclear. The CDR3 has 15 amino acids. Trimming cost V 7 bases and J 5 bases, with 23 bases left between them. The germline V gene has CDR1 SQVTM and CDR2 ANQGSEA. The CDR3 nucleotides read TGCAGCGCCTGGGCAGCCGAGCCCACCCGGGAGACCCAGTACTTC. Translation gives CSAWAAEPTRETQYF.

The chain links TRBV2 to TRBJ1-5, with TRBD1 matching 10 bases. Germline-derived CDR1 and CDR2 are SNHLY and FYNNEI. Trimming removed 9 bases from V and 4 bases from J; junction bases left unmatched: 9. The CDR3 consists of 15 residues. The CDR3 region has the DNA TGTGCCAGAGGGGGGACAGGGGTCAAGAATCAGCCCCAGCATTTT. Amino acid sequence: CARGGTGVKNQPQHF.

This clone has only one observation. As DNA, the CDR3 is TGTGCCAGCACCCAGACAGTAAACTATGGCTACACCTTC. It yields the protein CASTQTVNYGYTF. V gene TRBV6-5 combines with J gene TRBJ1-2; a weak D match, TRBD1 (5 bases). The V end lost 7 bases, the J end lost 2 bases, and 11 bases lay between the germline ends. Germline V gene sequence: CDR1 MNHEY, CDR2 SVGAGI. The CDR3 consists of 13 residues.

This clone has only one observation. The chain joins TRBV7-2 to TRBJ1-6; D might be TRBD1 (5 bases). Germline CDR1 SGHTA, CDR2 FQGNSA. V lost 11 bases, J lost 11 bases, and 25 bases lay in between. This CDR3 has 15 amino acids. DNA for the CDR3: TGTGCCGCAGCCCGAAACGGGGGAGGCGCGACACCCCTCCACTTT. Encoded protein: CAAARNGGGATPLHF.

This clone was detected only once. The chain links TRBV6-1 to TRBJ2-5; 9 nucleotides align to TRBD1. Germline lookup yields CDR1 MNHNS and CDR2 SASEGT. V gave up 4 bases and J gave up 4 bases; unmatched junction bases: 1. The CDR3 is 13 amino acids. CDR3 sequence: CASSVDRGETQYF. CDR3 nucleotides: TGTGCCAGCAGTGTGGACAGGGGAGAGACCCAGTACTTC.

The chain combines TRBV25-1 with TRBJ2-3; TRBD2 agrees at 7 bases. The germline V gene has CDR1 MGHDK and CDR2 SYGVNS. CDR3 length equals 15 residues. Trimming took 6 bases from V and 2 from J; bases not matched to a gene: 8. CDR3 sequence reads: CASSSLAANTDTQYF. CDR3 DNA sequence: TGTGCCAGCAGCTCCCTAGCGGCAAACACAGATACGCAGTATTTT. Full variable domain (outside the CDR3, taken from reference TRBV25-1 and TRBJ2-3): EADIYQTPRYLVIGTGKKITLECSQTMGHDKMYWYQQDPGMELHLIHYSYGVNSTEKGDLSSESTVSRIRTEHFPLTLESARPSHTSQYLCASSSLAANTDTQYFGPGTRLTVL.

The genes are TRBV10-1 and TRBJ2-1, with D unclear. V lost 6 bases to trimming and J lost 15 bases, with 18 bases between them. This CDR3 has 12 amino acids. In germline, CDR1 is WNHNN, CDR2 SYGVQD (reference sequence). The CDR3 protein is CASRREARLGFF. CDR3 DNA sequence: TGCGCCAGCAGACGAGAGGCTCGGCTGGGGTTCTTC.

The chain carries TRBV5-1 and TRBJ2-1, with 7 nucleotides matching TRBD2. Germline assignment: CDR1 SGHRS and CDR2 YFSETQ. There are 14 residues in the CDR3. Trimming removed 2 bases from V and 5 bases from J; junction bases left unmatched: 4. In nucleotides, the CDR3 is TGCGCCAGCAGCTTCCTAGCGGTCGACAATGAGCAGTTCTTC. Protein product: CASSFLAVDNEQFF.

This clone was observed once. The chain recombines TRBV29-1 with TRBJ2-3; 9 positions match TRBD1. Germline V gene sequence: CDR1 SQVTM, CDR2 ANQGSEA. The V gene end was trimmed by 4 bases and the J gene end by 4 bases; junction bases not matched to a gene: 6. The CDR3 is 14 residues long. The CDR3 is CSVATGQGADTQYF. The CDR3 region has the DNA TGCAGCGTTGCCACGGGACAGGGCGCAGATACGCAGTATTTT.

The genes are TRBV11-2 and TRBJ2-7, with 7 bases that match TRBD2. CDR3 length: 15 residues. The germline gives CDR1 SGHAT, CDR2 FQNNGV. With 3 bases clipped from V and 3 bases from J, the junction kept 8 bases outside the gene matches. This chain's CDR3 is CASSLGGRGNYEQYF. In nucleotides, the CDR3 is TGTGCCAGCAGCTTGGGAGGGAGGGGAAACTACGAGCAGTACTTC.

This clone was observed once. The chain is built from TRBV27 and TRBJ2-1; 11 bases line up with TRBD2. The CDR3 has 16 amino acids. The junction had 3 bases not matched to a gene; V was cut back by 0 bases and J by 5 bases. CDR1 and CDR2 (germline): MNHEY, SMNVEV (reference sequence). CDR3 coding DNA: TGTGCCAGCAGTTTATCAGTAGCGGGAGGGAACAATGAGCAGTTCTTC. Its protein product is CASSLSVAGGNNEQFF.

The V gene is TRBV7-2, the J gene TRBJ1-1, with 10 bases identical to TRBD1. The CDR3 length is 14 residues. Germline lookup yields CDR1 SGHTA and CDR2 FQGNSA. The J segment lost 6 bases and the V segment lost 5 bases, leaving 6 bases of the junction unmatched. The CDR3 protein is CASSQPGQGPEAFF. CDR3 coding DNA: TGTGCCAGCAGCCAACCGGGACAGGGGCCTGAAGCTTTCTTT.

The chain recombines TRBV14 with TRBJ2-7; D uncertain. The V end was cut by 0 bases, the J end by 3 bases, with 6 bases between. CDR1 and CDR2 (germline): SGHDN, FVKESK. This CDR3 region has 13 residues. CDR3 residues: CASSQENGYEQYF. In DNA form, the CDR3 reads TGTGCCAGCAGCCAAGAAAACGGCTACGAGCAGTACTTC. The variable domain in full, with the rest retrieved from reference TRBV14 and TRBJ2-7, is EAGVTQFPSHSVIEKGQTVTLRCDPISGHDNLYWYRRVMGKEIKFLLHFVKESKQDESGMPNNRFLAERTGGTYSTLKVQPAELEDSGVYFCASSQENGYEQYFGPGTRLTVT.

This clone is a singleton in its sample. The chain recombines TRBV20-1 with TRBJ2-1, with a tentative D call TRBD2 (6 bases). The CDR3 is made up of 10 amino acids. V was trimmed by 5 bases and J by 16 bases, leaving 15 bases between them. CDR1 and CDR2 (germline): DFQATT, SNEGSKA (reference sequence). For the CDR3, the DNA is TGCAGTGCTGGCCGGGACTCCCCCTTCTTC. Amino acids: CSAGRDSPFF.

A word on this clone: At the DNA level, this CDR3 is encoded by other sequences in the same sample as well. This chain uses TRBV9 with TRBJ1-1; 8 positions match TRBD1. V shed 2 bases and J 4 bases; nucleotides not matched to a gene: 1. This CDR3 has 13 residues. The germline gives CDR1 SGDLS, CDR2 YYNGEE. This CDR3 is CASSVTGGTEAFF. The CDR3 DNA is TGTGCCAGCAGCGTCACAGGGGGCACTGAAGCTTTCTTT. Looking up the rest from reference TRBV9 and TRBJ1-1 gives the full variable domain: DSGVTQTPKHLITATGQRVTLRCSPRSGDLSVYWYQQSLDQGLQFLIQYYNGEERAKGNILERFSAQQFPDLHSELNLSSLELGDSALYFCASSVTGGTEAFFGQGTRLTVV.

This rearrangement joins TRBV19 to TRBJ1-5; 7 nucleotides line up with TRBD1. Looked up from germline, CDR1 is LNHDA and CDR2 is SQIVND (reference sequence). J lost 3 bases, V lost 10 bases, and 6 bases had no gene match. This CDR3 contains 13 residues. The CDR3 region is CATKGQFNQPQHF. The CDR3 nucleotides are TGTGCCACCAAGGGACAGTTCAATCAGCCCCAGCATTTT.